What follows describes a single T cell receptor (beta chain). The target antigen is unknown. Investigators separated out CD4+ T cells once around 10 days of culture had passed. Previously uninfected by SARS-CoV-2, the vaccine recipients also showed negative nucleocapsid antibodies. V lost 8 bases to trimming and J lost 0 bases, with 14 bases between them. Germline-derived CDR1 and CDR2 are GTSNPN and SVGIG (reference sequence). The CDR3 runs 15 residues. TCRdb keeps only in-frame clones here, not all; method: immunoSEQ multiplex PCR. The sample lists some 27,000 clones, roughly two thirds occurring once. The sample belongs to a study of vaccination effects on CD4 cells after COVID-19. Study summary: Antigen-specific CD4+ T cells were first expanded with viral peptide pools by the ViraFEST assay and only then sequenced. They grew approximately 2.1 million PBMC in each well, adding around 10 IU/ml IL-2 and 7.5 to 10 ug/ml peptides.

Study results and caveats: Marked clonal contraction was seen late after vaccination (in both infection- and vaccine-induced clones).

The TCR was taken from a human donor who received a COVID-19 vaccine. This chain connects TRBV30 to TRBJ1-6, with D hard to call. The sample was CD4+ T cells from PBMCs cultured without peptide, taken before COVID-19 vaccination. The DNA of the CDR3 is TGTGCCGGCCGTAAGGGCTCCTCCTATAATTCACCCCTCCACTTT. Its translation: CAGRKGSSYNSPLHF.